The clone carrying this T cell receptor (beta chain) was detected only once. The antigen remains unidentified. TCRdb's table, derived via immunoSEQ multiplex PCR, lists solely in-frame clones and lacks some. This sample carries about 180,000 clones, about 90% of them seen once, and the ten largest clones take about 4.1%. The data originate from a study of T cell responses to AZD1222 COVID-19 vaccine. Overall study findings and caveats: Only six individuals given AZD1222 were seropositive at baseline. Donors, mostly white British, included more females; clonal diversity was possibly underestimated. Unmutated variant regions are reportedly targeted by nearly half of spike-specific TCRs.

This TCR derives from an adult who received the MenACWY meningococcal vaccine as a control. This specimen consisted of peripheral blood, obtained 28 days after the second dose of the MenACWY control vaccine.

As DNA, the CDR3 is TGTGCCAGCAGTGAGCAGCGCTACCAAGAGACCCAGTACTTC. Translated, it gives CASSEQRYQETQYF. V usage is TRBV25-1 and J usage is TRBJ2-5; D call uncertain. The CDR3 is 14 residues long. The V and J ends lost 3 bases and 0 bases respectively, with 8 bases between them. The germline CDR1 and CDR2 sequences are MGHDK and SYGVNS.